This TCR beta chain was identified in a study of shared clonotypes between healthy human individuals. Study-level results: Sequencing depth was expected to affect clonotype sharing among donors. Sharing across several donors was seen in 4% to 5% of naive CD4 clonotypes. Larger richness was generally estimated for naive than memory subsets.

Note on this clone: Its antigen is not known.

Here immunoSEQ multiplex PCR was the method, and the copy in TCRdb shows in-frame clones only, minus some. Of around 1.9 million clones listed, 93% are singletons. Terminally differentiated effector memory CD45RA+ cells were left out of the naive CD8 fraction, which was CD45RO-negative and positively selected for CCR7. The CDR3 spans 17 residues. Trimming at V came to 5 bases and at J to 4 bases, leaving 11 bases not matched to a gene. Germline CDR1 is SNHLY and CDR2 is FYNNEI. The receptor's source is a young man in good health. Some clones in this sample may be carry-over from other donors' samples. The sequenced sample consisted of naive CD8+ T cells from PBMCs. V usage is TRBV2 and J usage is TRBJ1-5, with 10 nucleotides matching TRBD1. The CDR3 nucleotides are TGTGCCAGCAGTTCGACAGGGGGCGCATTCAGGAATCAGCCCCAGCATTTT. It specifies CASSSTGGAFRNQPQHF.